The 14 T cell receptor beta chains below all came from one sample that was sequenced in a study of a mutant IDH1 vaccine in newly diagnosed glioma. Only in-frame clones appear in the TCRdb table, and some are missing; sequencing was by immunoSEQ multiplex PCR. The sample contains about 68,000 clones, 79% of which appear only once. Time point meaning: baseline, week 1 (first vaccination visit). Documented treatment: pre-vaccination baseline after standard-of-care therapy. The sample consisted of PBMCs, taken from a glioma patient treated with radiotherapy, temozolomide or both. These receptors all come from a man between 45 and 60 years old with glioma.

The V gene is TRBV18, the J gene TRBJ1-2, with D perhaps matching TRBD1 (6 bases). Deletions cut 4 bases from V and 6 bases from J, with 18 bases between. Germline lookup yields CDR1 KGHSH and CDR2 LQKENI. This CDR3 contains 15 residues. CDR3 amino acids: CASSLSGTPGDGYTF. CDR3 in DNA: TGTGCCAGCTCACTATCCGGGACACCGGGTGATGGCTACACCTTC.

This rearrangement joins TRBV7-8 to TRBJ2-7; 7 nucleotides align to TRBD2. Losses at the gene ends were 7 bases for V and 5 bases for J; bases not matched to a gene: 8. This CDR3 is 13 amino acids long. Germline V gene lookup returns CDR1 SGHVS and CDR2 FQNEAQ. The CDR3 region is CASTFWTSNEQYF. The DNA of the CDR3 is TGTGCCAGCACCTTCTGGACTAGTAACGAGCAGTACTTC.

Regarding this clone: This sample also contains other DNA sequences that code for the same CDR3. The chain uses TRBV5-6 and TRBJ2-2; 7 bases are shared with TRBD2. This CDR3 contains 15 residues. V shed 4 bases and J 0 bases; nucleotides not matched to a gene: 3. Germline CDR1 SGHDT, CDR2 YYEEEE. CDR3 DNA: TGTGCCAGCAGCCTCGGGGGGACGAACACCGGGGAGCTGTTTTTT. Translating gives CASSLGGTNTGELFF.

This chain connects TRBV18 to TRBJ1-5; D might be TRBD1 (6 bases). The CDR3 sequence is 16 residues long. The ends were cut back, 3 bases at V and 0 bases at J, with 12 bases in the middle. Germline-derived CDR1 and CDR2 are KGHSH and LQKENI. CDR3 coding DNA: TGTGCCAGCTCACCGCTGGGACAAGTTAGCAATCAGCCCCAGCATTTT. It translates to CASSPLGQVSNQPQHF. The full variable domain, in which reference TRBV18 and TRBJ1-5 provide the parts outside the CDR3, is NAGVMQNPRHLVRRRGQEARLRCSPMKGHSHVYWYRQLPEEGLKFMVYLQKENIIDESGMPKERFSAEFPKEGPSILRIQQVVRGDSAAYFCASSPLGQVSNQPQHFGDGTRLSIL.

The rearrangement links TRBV29-1 to TRBJ2-2, with 8 bases that match TRBD1. Unmatched junction bases numbered 2, after V lost 7 bases and J lost 4 bases. This CDR3 has 12 residues. The germline V gene has CDR1 SQVTM and CDR2 ANQGSEA. CDR3 sequence reads: CSADRGTGELFF. Written as DNA, the CDR3 is TGCAGCGCCGACAGGGGCACCGGGGAGCTGTTTTTT.

The rearrangement links TRBV9 to TRBJ2-1; D gene ambiguous. CDR3 length: 14 residues. V was pared by 0 bases and J by 4 bases, with 8 bases between. The V gene's germline CDR1 is SGDLS and CDR2 YYNGEE. The CDR3 DNA reads TGTGCCAGCAGCGTAGAAGACGGGTACAATGAGCAGTTCTTC. This gives the protein CASSVEDGYNEQFF.

The gene calls are TRBV9 and TRBJ2-3; D could derive from TRBD1 or TRBD2 (5 bases each). V was trimmed by 5 bases and J by 5 bases, leaving 15 bases between them. The CDR3 totals 14 residues. Germline V gene sequence: CDR1 SGDLS, CDR2 YYNGEE. CDR3 protein: CASRGEGRGDTQYF. The CDR3 DNA follows: TGTGCCAGCAGAGGTGAGGGACGGGGAGATACGCAGTATTTT.

The rearrangement joins TRBV5-1 to TRBJ1-2, with 8 nucleotides matching TRBD1. CDR1 and CDR2 (germline): SGHRS, YFSETQ. V lost 4 bases and J lost 8; bases outside the gene matches: 7. The CDR3 totals 13 residues. The CDR3 sequence: CASSLEDRAGYTF. For the CDR3, the DNA is TGCGCCAGCAGCCTGGAGGACAGGGCGGGCTACACCTTC.

This chain uses TRBV5-1 with TRBJ1-1; perhaps TRBD1 as D (6 bases). Germline V gene sequence: CDR1 SGHRS, CDR2 YFSETQ. The V end lost 0 bases, the J end lost 5 bases, and 14 bases lay between the germline ends. The CDR3 extends over 15 amino acids. CDR3 protein: CASSLDRVPGTEAFF. The CDR3 bases are TGCGCCAGCAGCTTGGACAGGGTACCGGGGACTGAAGCTTTCTTT.

This clone was found once. The V gene is TRBV2, the J gene TRBJ2-3; tentative D call: TRBD2 (6 bases). CDR1 SNHLY and CDR2 FYNNEI come from the germline V gene. The CDR3 length is 14 residues. V lost 7 bases and J lost 1, with 12 bases in between. CDR3 in amino acids: CASNERRGTDTQYF. The DNA for the CDR3 is TGTGCCAGCAACGAGCGGAGGGGCACAGATACGCAGTATTTT.

The V call is TRBV10-3, the J call TRBJ2-2; 9 bases map to TRBD1. CDR3 length: 16 amino acids. Germline CDR1 is ENHRY and CDR2 is SYGVKD. Trimming at V came to 2 bases and at J to 0 bases, leaving 1 base not matched to a gene. The CDR3 sequence is CAISEGDRANTGELFF. The CDR3 DNA follows: TGTGCCATCAGTGAGGGGGACAGGGCGAACACCGGGGAGCTGTTTTTT.

The gene calls are TRBV4-1 and TRBJ2-5, with D possibly matching TRBD2 (5 bases). The germline CDR1 and CDR2 sequences are MGHRA and YSYEKL. The CDR3 length is 14 residues. The V and J ends lost 4 bases and 2 bases respectively, with 11 bases between them. CDR3 protein: CASSRTTTQETQYF. For the CDR3, the DNA is TGCGCCAGCAGCCGTACGACTACACAAGAGACCCAGTACTTC.

On this clone itself: Different DNA sequences within this sample yield the same CDR3. The V and J genes are TRBV18 and TRBJ1-3; D is unclear. The V and J ends lost 4 bases and 0 bases respectively, with 13 bases between them. Germline lookup yields CDR1 KGHSH and CDR2 LQKENI. The CDR3 loop spans 16 amino acids. The CDR3, as DNA: TGTGCCAGCTCACGCGGAACAGCGAGCTCTGGAAACACCATATATTTT. This codes for CASSRGTASSGNTIYF.

This clone has a single count. The chain recombines TRBV29-1 with TRBJ1-2; D is ambiguous. The CDR3 is 8 residues long. Trimming cost V 1 base and J 13 bases, with 4 bases left between them. The germline CDR1 and CDR2 sequences are SQVTM and ANQGSEA. The DNA of the CDR3 is TGCAGCGTTGAAGTTGGCACCTTC. Protein product: CSVEVGTF.